This TCR beta chain appears in the sequencing data of a study of T-cell memory formation after mild COVID-19. TCRdb used MiXCR to reprocess the 5' RACE reads, holding one entry per CDR3 protein. The sample lists 250,000 to 300,000 distinct CDR3 sequences, 15% to 20% occurring once. This clonotype was seen a few times. Trimming left V 4 bases short and J 4 bases short, with 14 bases between. The CDR3 length is 14 residues. The germline V gene encodes CDR1 DFQATT and CDR2 SNEGSKA (reference sequence). This sequence was found in a young man who had mild COVID-19 (a few samples of this study predate the infection). Cell type and time point are not known. The material sequenced was PBMCs or a T cell subset sorted from them (not recorded which). The V call is TRBV20-1, the J call TRBJ2-1, with D perhaps TRBD1 or TRBD2 (6 bases each). The DNA of the CDR3 is TGCAGTGCTACCCGCGGGACACCATACAATGAGCAGTTCTTC. Translating it yields CSATRGTPYNEQFF.